This T cell receptor beta chain was sequenced for a study of T cells in Graves' hyperthyroidism and ophthalmopathy. Study observations and caveats: Median prediction lead before ophthalmopathy onset was around 7 months with the model. Most thyroid clonotypes expanded above 0.001 were also detected in blood.

Notes on this clonotype: Its antigen is not identified.

RNA transcripts gave rise to amplified TCR beta CDR3 regions. Researchers ran a first-round RT-PCR on the TCR CDR3 using the HTBI primer set. TCRdb re-called the multiplex PCR reads through MiXCR, storing one row per CDR3 protein. The top ten hold roughly 49% of the sample, which has around 500,000 distinct CDR3 sequences, approximately 23% seen once. With V trimmed by 3 bases and J by 8 bases, 14 bases remained unmatched. The CDR3 is 17 residues long. Germline-derived CDR1 and CDR2 are LNHDA and SQIVND (reference sequence). The TCR was taken from an older woman with Graves' ophthalmopathy. The chain joins TRBV19 to TRBJ2-1; TRBD2 matches at 9 bases. The source material was blood. CDR3 in DNA: TGTGCCAGTAGTATCCCGACTAGCGGATGGAGGGGGGATGAGCAGTTCTTC. This encodes CASSIPTSGWRGDEQFF.